This T cell receptor beta chain comes out of a study of T cell responses to AZD1222 COVID-19 vaccine. Libraries were prepared by immunoSEQ multiplex PCR; TCRdb keeps only in-frame clonotypes and omits some of them. The sample consists of 130,000 or so clones, approximately 90% of them appearing once. Deletions cut 0 bases from V and 4 bases from J, with 9 bases between. The CDR3 spans 14 residues. Per the germline V gene, CDR1 is SGHRS and CDR2 is YFSETQ. Study results and limitations: The number of AZD1222 recipients seropositive at baseline was only six. It was only after the peak T cell response that any repertoires were sampled. The breadth and depth of Spike-specific TCRs increased once two AZD1222 doses had been given.

Turning to this clone: The antigen remains unidentified.

Sequencing used peripheral blood, obtained on day 0 of AZD1222 vaccination. The TCR sequence derives from an adult in good health. This chain uses TRBV5-1 with TRBJ2-3; D unclear. The CDR3 sequence: CASSLGSTPDTQYF. In DNA, the CDR3 is TGCGCCAGCAGCTTGGGCTCCACCCCAGATACGCAGTATTTT.